This T cell receptor beta chain appears in the sequencing data of a study of blood T cells in healthy people across ages. Study-level information: Capturing about one barcoded beta molecule per two T cells was achieved by template switching.

The ends were cut back, 0 bases at V and 4 bases at J, with 7 bases in the middle. CDR3 length: 13 amino acids. CDR1 and CDR2 (germline): SGHRS, YFSETQ. This clonotype showed up many times. It was with a sample-barcoded 5' primer and a J-beta primer mix that a second PCR of about 7 to 12 cycles was run. Each CDR3 protein is one row after TCRdb ran MiXCR on the 5' RACE reads. The table shows around 800,000 distinct CDR3 sequences, with less than 60% occurring only once. The chain combines TRBV5-1 with TRBJ2-5, with a possible D match to TRBD1 (6 bases). The specimen sequenced was blood. This clonotype was sampled from a man older than 75 in good health. The DNA for the CDR3 is TGCGCCAGCAGCTTGGACAGGGTAGAGACCCAGTACTTC. It yields the protein CASSLDRVETQYF.